One T cell receptor beta chain is described in this entry. Antigen specificity is unknown. Specified treatment: roughly 11-day PBMC culture with coronavirus spike peptide pools or control peptides (ViraFEST assay). Using peptide pools, antigen-specific T cells were expanded in ViraFEST before TCRs were sequenced. Every well contained some 2 million PBMCs, which were grown with around 9.4 IU/ml IL-2 and 8.5 to 10 ug/ml peptide pools. The CDR3 contains 16 residues. CDR1 is SGHKS, CDR2 YYEKEE, per germline (reference sequence). With 1 base removed from V and 1 base from J, the gap between germline ends came to 14 bases. The data derive from a study of vaccination and CD4 T cells after COVID-19. Across the study: Cultures designated as controls were supplied with a CEFX pool, an HIV-1 Nef pool, or no peptide.

An Oncomine TCR Beta short-read assay was used to sequence the DNA from cultured CD4+ T cells. Genomic DNA from cultured CD4+ T cells was extracted. TCRdb reanalysed the PCR reads using MiXCR and keeps one entry per CDR3 protein. The table lists around 20,000 distinct CDR3 sequences, approximately 49% of them singletons. The sequencing sample was made of CD4+ T cells from blood, cultured in vitro. The origin of this receptor is a human donor who had recovered from COVID-19. The V call is TRBV5-5, the J call TRBJ1-1, with D maybe TRBD1 (6 bases). The DNA for the CDR3 is TGTGCCAGCAGCTTGATGGGGGGCACCTCGAACACTGAAGCTTTCTTT. This gives the protein CASSLMGGTSNTEAFF.